The clone carrying this T cell receptor (beta chain) was picked up a small number of times. Its antigen is unidentified. This entry comes from a study of CD8+CD57+ T cells in acquired aplastic anemia. Across the whole study: Sorted cells (CD4+ and CD8+) yielded DNA amounts that averaged approximately 3.1 ug.

Looked up from germline, CDR1 is DFQATT and CDR2 is SNEGSKA (reference sequence). The CDR3 extends over 14 amino acids. Trimming removed 3 bases from V and 5 bases from J; junction bases left unmatched: 5. Genomic DNA acted as the template from which TCR beta VDJ combination and CDR3 sequence profiling were carried out. TCRdb independently ran MiXCR on the reads; one entry per CDR3 protein. The sample shows 250,000 to 300,000 distinct CDR3 sequences, roughly three fifths of them seen only once. Overall study findings and caveats: Shared by patients and controls, fewer than 30 CD8+ CDR3s were abundant in patients. Significant differences in CD8+ Simpson's diversity were not observed between patients and controls.

The sequence was obtained from a human donor with severe aplastic anemia or a healthy control (not recorded which). The chain employs TRBV20-1 and TRBJ1-5; TRBD1 aligns across 9 bases. The sample consisted of sorted CD4+, CD8+, or CD8+CD57+ T cells (not recorded which) from PBMCs. The CDR3 DNA sequence: TGCAGTGCTAGCCCCGGGACAGGGTATCAGCCCCAGCATTTT. This codes for CSASPGTGYQPQHF.